These T cell receptor beta chains were read from a single sample in a study of T-cell memory formation after mild COVID-19. In TCRdb, the 5' RACE reads were re-called with MiXCR into one record per CDR3 protein. The sample shows 300,000 to 350,000 distinct CDR3 sequences, roughly 19% of them seen only once. The sample consisted of PBMCs or a T cell subset sorted from them (not recorded which). The origin of the receptors is a man younger than 35 who had mild COVID-19 (a few samples of this study predate the infection). Cell type and time point are not known. CDR3s include the opening cysteine and the closing phenylalanine or tryptophan. A D gene is named only where the DNA matches it firmly. Not every row has a clone size; where given, it reads once, few, many or a size class.

J gene: TRBJ2-2; clone size: -; V gene: TRBV11-2; D gene: -; CDR3 protein: CASSSRGWDLEANTGELFF; CDR3 DNA: TGTGCCAGCAGCTCGCGCGGGTGGGACCTAGAAGCGAACACCGGGGAGCTGTTTTTT
J gene: TRBJ2-3; clone size: few; V gene: TRBV6-2/TRBV6-3; D gene: -; CDR3 protein: CASARWISGASGTTDTQYF; CDR3 DNA: TGTGCCAGCGCTAGATGGATATCGGGGGCGTCTGGGACCACAGATACGCAGTATTTT
J gene: TRBJ1-1; clone size: -; V gene: TRBV7-9; D gene: -; CDR3 protein: CASSTEHGTEAFF; CDR3 DNA: TGTGCCAGCTCGACAGAGCACGGCACTGAAGCTTTCTTT
J gene: TRBJ2-7; clone size: few; V gene: TRBV12-3/TRBV12-4; D gene: TRBD1; CDR3 protein: CASRVGQGAGEQYF; CDR3 DNA: TGTGCCAGCAGAGTCGGGCAGGGGGCAGGGGAGCAGTACTTC
J gene: TRBJ2-5; clone size: -; V gene: TRBV9; D gene: -; CDR3 protein: CASSGLQETQYF; CDR3 DNA: TGTGCCAGCAGCGGGCTACAAGAGACCCAGTACTTC
J gene: TRBJ1-1; clone size: -; V gene: TRBV12-3/TRBV12-4; D gene: -; CDR3 protein: CASSFGMAGRNTEAFF; CDR3 DNA: TGTGCCAGCAGTTTTGGGATGGCGGGCAGGAACACTGAAGCTTTCTTT
J gene: TRBJ1-1; clone size: few; V gene: TRBV7-9; D gene: -; CDR3 protein: CASSFTGQAFF; CDR3 DNA: TGTGCCAGCAGCTTTACAGGACAAGCTTTCTTT
J gene: TRBJ1-2; clone size: -; V gene: TRBV5-1; D gene: -; CDR3 protein: CASSLGGRDGTNYGYTF; CDR3 DNA: TGCGCCAGCAGCTTGGGGGGCCGGGACGGTACTAACTATGGCTACACCTTC
J gene: TRBJ2-1; clone size: -; V gene: TRBV3-1; D gene: -; CDR3 protein: CASSQEKQGEQFF; CDR3 DNA: TGTGCCAGCAGCCAAGAAAAACAGGGAGAGCAGTTCTTC
J gene: TRBJ2-7; clone size: few; V gene: TRBV7-9; D gene: TRBD1; CDR3 protein: CASSPAGTGAPWYEQYF; CDR3 DNA: TGTGCCAGCAGCCCCGCCGGGACAGGAGCACCGTGGTACGAGCAGTACTTC
J gene: TRBJ1-2; clone size: many; V gene: TRBV6-2/TRBV6-3; D gene: TRBD1; CDR3 protein: CASSPKETGHYGYTF; CDR3 DNA: TGTGCCAGCAGTCCGAAGGAGACAGGGCACTATGGCTACACCTTC
J gene: TRBJ1-1; clone size: few; V gene: TRBV5-1; D gene: -; CDR3 protein: CASQETGEAFF; CDR3 DNA: TGCGCCAGCCAGGAAACCGGTGAAGCTTTCTTT
J gene: TRBJ2-5; clone size: many; V gene: TRBV4-3; D gene: -; CDR3 protein: CASSLKGGVETQYF; CDR3 DNA: TGCGCCAGCAGCCTAAAGGGGGGGGTAGAGACCCAGTACTTC
J gene: TRBJ2-7; clone size: -; V gene: TRBV20-1; D gene: -; CDR3 protein: CSARAGDYEQYF; CDR3 DNA: TGCAGTGCTAGAGCGGGCGATTACGAGCAGTACTTC
J gene: TRBJ2-5; clone size: few; V gene: TRBV27; D gene: TRBD2; CDR3 protein: CASSSGVAGVVTQYF; CDR3 DNA: TGTGCCAGCAGTTCCGGGGTAGCGGGGGTAGTGACCCAGTACTTC
J gene: TRBJ1-1; clone size: -; V gene: TRBV19; D gene: -; CDR3 protein: CASSDRYTEAFF; CDR3 DNA: TGTGCCAGTAGCGACCGATACACTGAAGCTTTCTTT
J gene: TRBJ2-1; clone size: -; V gene: TRBV11-2; D gene: -; CDR3 protein: CASSLVRGPRAYNEQFF; CDR3 DNA: TGTGCCAGCAGCTTAGTTCGAGGGCCTCGGGCGTACAATGAGCAGTTCTTC
J gene: TRBJ2-5; clone size: few; V gene: TRBV12-3/TRBV12-4; D gene: -; CDR3 protein: CASSSSVGSQETQYF; CDR3 DNA: TGTGCCAGCAGCAGCTCTGTGGGGAGCCAAGAGACCCAGTACTTC
J gene: TRBJ2-3; clone size: -; V gene: TRBV20-1; D gene: -; CDR3 protein: CSARGLGKSQGTDTQYF; CDR3 DNA: TGCAGTGCTAGAGGCCTGGGGAAGTCACAGGGCACAGATACGCAGTATTTT
J gene: TRBJ1-4; clone size: -; V gene: TRBV5-1; D gene: -; CDR3 protein: CASSLSGTRTHEKLFF; CDR3 DNA: TGCGCCAGCAGCTTGTCCGGGACAAGAACTCATGAAAAACTGTTTTTT
J gene: TRBJ1-3; clone size: few; V gene: TRBV4-3; D gene: -; CDR3 protein: CASSDSASGNTIYF; CDR3 DNA: TGCGCCAGCAGCGACTCCGCATCGGGAAACACCATATATTTT
J gene: TRBJ2-7; clone size: -; V gene: TRBV5-1; D gene: TRBD1; CDR3 protein: CASSLRTGPYEQYF; CDR3 DNA: TGCGCCAGCAGCCTACGGACAGGGCCCTACGAGCAGTACTTC
J gene: TRBJ2-3; clone size: -; V gene: TRBV29-1; D gene: -; CDR3 protein: CSVDPTADTQYF; CDR3 DNA: TGCAGCGTTGACCCTACAGCAGATACGCAGTATTTT
J gene: TRBJ2-2; clone size: -; V gene: TRBV12-3/TRBV12-4; D gene: -; CDR3 protein: CASSFWGNGELFF; CDR3 DNA: TGTGCCAGCAGTTTCTGGGGGAACGGGGAGCTGTTTTTT
J gene: TRBJ2-3; clone size: -; V gene: TRBV7-7; D gene: -; CDR3 protein: CASSPAGLPTDTQYF; CDR3 DNA: TGTGCTAGCAGCCCGGCGGGGCTGCCCACAGATACGCAGTATTTT
J gene: TRBJ2-2; clone size: few; V gene: TRBV25-1; D gene: -; CDR3 protein: CASSEWLGRSNTGELFF; CDR3 DNA: TGTGCCAGCAGTGAATGGCTTGGCAGATCGAACACCGGGGAGCTGTTTTTT
J gene: TRBJ2-3; clone size: -; V gene: TRBV7-6; D gene: TRBD2; CDR3 protein: CASSWAGGPSDTQYF; CDR3 DNA: TGTGCCAGCAGCTGGGCGGGGGGGCCTTCAGATACGCAGTATTTT
J gene: TRBJ2-7; clone size: -; V gene: TRBV6-5; D gene: TRBD1; CDR3 protein: CASSTGVRTYEQYF; CDR3 DNA: TGTGCCAGCAGTACAGGGGTACGAACCTACGAGCAGTACTTC
J gene: TRBJ1-5; clone size: -; V gene: TRBV4-1; D gene: -; CDR3 protein: CASSQFIGKDNQPQHF; CDR3 DNA: TGCGCCAGCAGCCAGTTTATCGGCAAGGACAATCAGCCCCAGCATTTT
J gene: TRBJ1-1; clone size: -; V gene: TRBV4-1; D gene: -; CDR3 protein: CASSQTLTENTEAFF; CDR3 DNA: TGCGCCAGCAGCCAAACACTGACAGAGAACACTGAAGCTTTCTTT
J gene: TRBJ2-5; clone size: -; V gene: TRBV4-1; D gene: TRBD1; CDR3 protein: CASSSRQGEETQYF; CDR3 DNA: TGCGCCAGCAGCTCCCGACAGGGGGAAGAGACCCAGTACTTC
J gene: TRBJ2-3; clone size: once; V gene: TRBV9; D gene: -; CDR3 protein: CASRRAGTADTQYF; CDR3 DNA: TGTGCCAGCAGGAGGGCAGGGACGGCAGATACGCAGTATTTT
J gene: TRBJ2-5; clone size: few; V gene: TRBV7-2; D gene: -; CDR3 protein: CASSLRQGRGETQYF; CDR3 DNA: TGTGCCAGCAGCTTAAGGCAGGGGCGAGGGGAGACCCAGTACTTC
J gene: TRBJ2-3; clone size: few; V gene: TRBV20-1; D gene: TRBD1; CDR3 protein: CRGTGTVETDTQYF; CDR3 DNA: TGCAGGGGAACCGGGACAGTCGAAACAGATACGCAGTATTTT
J gene: TRBJ1-1; clone size: few; V gene: TRBV19; D gene: -; CDR3 protein: CASSVASEAFF; CDR3 DNA: TGTGCCAGTAGCGTCGCCTCTGAAGCTTTCTTT
J gene: TRBJ2-7; clone size: -; V gene: TRBV9; D gene: -; CDR3 protein: CASSVDSYYEQYF; CDR3 DNA: TGTGCCAGCAGCGTGGACTCCTACTACGAGCAGTACTTC
J gene: TRBJ2-4; clone size: few; V gene: TRBV7-9; D gene: -; CDR3 protein: CASSLEGGQEAF; CDR3 DNA: TGTGCCAGCAGCTTAGAGGGGGGGCAAGAGGCCTTC
J gene: TRBJ2-7; clone size: -; V gene: TRBV12-3/TRBV12-4; D gene: TRBD1; CDR3 protein: CASSFLQGAEQYF; CDR3 DNA: TGTGCCAGCAGTTTCTTGCAGGGGGCCGAGCAGTACTTC
J gene: TRBJ1-3; clone size: -; V gene: TRBV29-1; D gene: -; CDR3 protein: CSVYGGNSGNTIYF; CDR3 DNA: TGCAGCGTTTATGGGGGAAACTCTGGAAACACCATATATTTT
J gene: TRBJ1-2; clone size: few; V gene: TRBV20-1; D gene: -; CDR3 protein: CSAVRISHGYGYTF; CDR3 DNA: TGCAGTGCGGTTAGGATCTCCCATGGCTATGGCTACACCTTC
J gene: TRBJ1-1; clone size: -; V gene: TRBV7-6; D gene: TRBD1; CDR3 protein: CASSPRTGRKAFF; CDR3 DNA: TGTGCCAGCAGCCCTCGGACAGGGCGTAAAGCTTTCTTT
J gene: TRBJ2-7; clone size: few; V gene: TRBV5-1; D gene: -; CDR3 protein: CASSLGTFLSYEQYF; CDR3 DNA: TGCGCCAGCAGCCTCGGGACCTTTCTCTCCTACGAGCAGTACTTC
J gene: TRBJ2-3; clone size: -; V gene: TRBV6-6; D gene: -; CDR3 protein: CASSPRDSTIFDTQYF; CDR3 DNA: TGTGCCAGCAGTCCCCGGGACTCGACGATCTTCGATACGCAGTATTTT
J gene: TRBJ2-7; clone size: few; V gene: TRBV28; D gene: TRBD1; CDR3 protein: CASRDRDIDEQYF; CDR3 DNA: TGTGCCAGCAGAGACAGGGACATCGACGAGCAGTACTTC
J gene: TRBJ2-7; clone size: -; V gene: TRBV7-9; D gene: TRBD1; CDR3 protein: CASSPGQATFYEQYF; CDR3 DNA: TGTGCCAGCAGCCCCGGACAGGCGACCTTCTACGAGCAGTACTTC
J gene: TRBJ2-1; clone size: -; V gene: TRBV4-2; D gene: -; CDR3 protein: CASSQVWDPTGDEQFF; CDR3 DNA: TGTGCCAGCAGCCAAGTCTGGGACCCCACCGGGGATGAGCAGTTCTTC
J gene: TRBJ2-3; clone size: -; V gene: TRBV7-2; D gene: TRBD1; CDR3 protein: CASSRLPPGQGFQGTDTQYF; CDR3 DNA: TGTGCCAGCAGCCGCTTACCTCCGGGACAGGGGTTTCAGGGCACAGATACGCAGTATTTT
J gene: TRBJ1-5; clone size: -; V gene: TRBV5-1; D gene: -; CDR3 protein: CASKGADNQPQHF; CDR3 DNA: TGCGCCAGCAAAGGGGCGGACAATCAGCCCCAGCATTTT
J gene: TRBJ2-7; clone size: few; V gene: TRBV19; D gene: -; CDR3 protein: CASSPRDGGTYEQYF; CDR3 DNA: TGTGCCAGTAGCCCCCGGGACGGCGGAACATACGAGCAGTACTTC
J gene: TRBJ1-1; clone size: -; V gene: TRBV4-1; D gene: TRBD1; CDR3 protein: CASSPFSGQGLTEAFF; CDR3 DNA: TGCGCCAGCAGCCCGTTCTCGGGACAGGGCCTCACTGAAGCTTTCTTT
J gene: TRBJ1-2; clone size: -; V gene: TRBV3-1; D gene: -; CDR3 protein: CASSQERQAYGYTF; CDR3 DNA: TGTGCCAGCAGCCAAGAAAGGCAGGCCTATGGCTACACCTTC
J gene: TRBJ2-2; clone size: -; V gene: TRBV29-1; D gene: -; CDR3 protein: CSVRGYTGELFF; CDR3 DNA: TGCAGCGTACGAGGCTACACCGGGGAGCTGTTTTTT
J gene: TRBJ2-1; clone size: few; V gene: TRBV7-9; D gene: -; CDR3 protein: CASSVDGHNEQFF; CDR3 DNA: TGTGCCAGCAGCGTGGACGGTCACAATGAGCAGTTCTTC
J gene: TRBJ1-4; clone size: -; V gene: TRBV11-2; D gene: -; CDR3 protein: CASSPQGQRNEKLFF; CDR3 DNA: TGTGCCAGCAGCCCTCAAGGACAGCGTAATGAAAAACTGTTTTTT
J gene: TRBJ2-1; clone size: few; V gene: TRBV5-1; D gene: -; CDR3 protein: CASSLFASSNEQFF; CDR3 DNA: TGCGCCAGCAGCTTGTTTGCTAGCTCAAATGAGCAGTTCTTC